This TCR beta chain was captured by sequencing in a study of blood T cell repertoires in COVID-19. Turning to the study itself: Specimens from acute and convalescent COVID-19 originated in the United States, Italy and Spain. From T cells, B-cell-depleted T cells, or PBMCs came the material, which was cDNA or gDNA.

Looked up from germline, CDR1 is SQVTM and CDR2 is ANQGSEA. V lost 0 bases and J lost 7, with 18 bases in between. This CDR3 has 15 residues. The authors' processing: Counts of nucleated cells, estimated from reference gene primer amplification, were obtained. The protocol was immunoSEQ multiplex PCR, while the TCRdb copy is restricted to in-frame clones and leaves out a portion. From that table come the V and J calls and clone size; the DNA was used to work out D and trimming. Among approximately 190,000 clones, around 80% were seen once, and the ten largest hold 6% to 8%. The receptor comes from a human donor with acute or convalescent COVID-19. The donor label of this sample is uncertain. Sequencing was done on a sample of peripheral blood. The chain combines TRBV29-1 with TRBJ1-2; a possible D gene is TRBD1 (6 bases). Written as DNA, the CDR3 is TGCAGCGTTGAAGATCTTGGGGTGACAGGACGTGGCTACACCTTC. Amino acid sequence: CSVEDLGVTGRGYTF. The full variable domain, with the rest looked up from reference TRBV29-1 and TRBJ1-2, is SAVISQKPSRDICQRGTSLTIQCQVDSQVTMMFWYRQQPGQSLTLIATANQGSEATYESGFVIDKFPISRPNLTFSTLTVSNMSPEDSSIYLCSVEDLGVTGRGYTFGSGTRLTVV.